Listed below are T cell receptor beta chains from one sample, sequenced in a study of cytomegalovirus exposure and HLA in healthy donors. Profiling relied on immunoSEQ multiplex PCR, and the TCRdb table lists in-frame clones only, not all of them. Found here are 30,000 to 40,000 clones, 90% to 95% of them singletons; the top ten hold about 3.1%. Input material: PBMCs. These receptors came from a man aged 18 to 30 in good health and CMV-seronegative. Each CDR3 is given with its conserved first and last residue. D genes are given only for firm matches. Clone size is shown for a subset of rows, as once, few, many or a class of expanded clone.

j_gene | d_gene | abundance | v_gene | CDR3nt | CDR3aa
TRBJ1-1 | TRBD1 | NA | TRBV5-1 | TGCGCCAGCAGTCCAACCCAGACAGGGGGGACTGAAGCTTTCTTT | CASSPTQTGGTEAFF
TRBJ2-7 | TRBD2 | NA | TRBV19 | TGTGCCAGTATTGGGACTAGCGGTCCGGGGAGGCAGTACTTC | CASIGTSGPGRQYF
TRBJ2-7 | TRBD2 | NA | TRBV7-2 | TGTGCCAGCAGCCCCGGGACTAGCGGGCTTGCCTACGAGCAGTACTTC | CASSPGTSGLAYEQYF
TRBJ2-1 | TRBD2 | NA | TRBV29-1 | TGCAGCGTTGAGACCGGGACTAGCTCCTACAATGAGCAGTTCTTC | CSVETGTSSYNEQFF
TRBJ1-4 | NA | NA | TRBV7-2 | TGTGCCAGCAGCGGAGGTGGCGGTGCAACTAATGAAAAACTGTTTTTT | CASSGGGGATNEKLFF
TRBJ1-1 | NA | NA | TRBV29-1 | TGCAGGGCTGGGTGGAGGGACACTGAAGCTTTCTTT | CRAGWRDTEAFF
TRBJ1-1 | NA | NA | TRBV7-8 | TGTGCCAGCAGCTTAGGAGAGAACACTGAAGCTTTCTTT | CASSLGENTEAFF
TRBJ1-1 | TRBD1 | NA | TRBV6-5 | TGTGCCAGCAGGGGGACAGGGAGCACTGAAGCTTTCTTT | CASRGTGSTEAFF
TRBJ2-3 | TRBD2 | NA | TRBV5-1 | TGCGCCAGCAGCTTTTTACAGCGGGGGGGCTATTCGAGCACAGATACGCAGTATTTT | CASSFLQRGGYSSTDTQYF
TRBJ1-1 | NA | NA | TRBV5-1 | TGCGCCAGCAGCTTGGCCGTTTCGAACACTGAAGCTTTCTTT | CASSLAVSNTEAFF
TRBJ2-2 | TRBD2 | NA | TRBV9 | TGTGCCAGCAGCCCCAGAGGGACTACGAACACCGGGGAGCTGTTTTTT | CASSPRGTTNTGELFF
TRBJ1-2 | TRBD1 | once | TRBV2 | TGTGCCAGCAGTGATCGACAGGGGGCGTTCGGCTACACCTTC | CASSDRQGAFGYTF
TRBJ1-2 | TRBD1 | NA | TRBV6-5 | TGTGCCAGCAGTTACTCTGACAGGGGAAACTATGGCTACACCTTC | CASSYSDRGNYGYTF
TRBJ1-4 | TRBD1 | NA | TRBV4-1 | TGCGCCAGCAGCCAAGGAAAGGGACAGAATGAAAAACTGTTTTTT | CASSQGKGQNEKLFF
TRBJ2-7 | NA | NA | TRBV9 | TGTGCCAGCAGCGTAGGAGTTGTTCCCTACGAGCAGTACTTC | CASSVGVVPYEQYF
TRBJ1-1 | NA | NA | TRBV29-1 | TGCAGCGTTGACAGGGGTGGCTGGGCTTTCTTT | CSVDRGGWAFF
TRBJ2-7 | TRBD2 | NA | TRBV7-9 | TGTGCCAGCGTAGCGGGAGCGATAGACGAGCAGTACTTC | CASVAGAIDEQYF
TRBJ1-2 | TRBD1 | NA | TRBV19 | TGTGCCAGTACCCCGTTGGCGGGACAGGGATTTGGCTACACCTTC | CASTPLAGQGFGYTF
TRBJ2-4 | NA | NA | TRBV18 | TGTGCCAGCTCACCACAGGAGATGAAAAACATTCAGTACTTC | CASSPQEMKNIQYF
TRBJ2-2 | NA | NA | TRBV19 | TGTGCCAGTACACTCAGCGGGAACACCGGGGAGCTGTTTTTT | CASTLSGNTGELFF
TRBJ2-3 | NA | NA | TRBV10-1 | TGCGCCAGCAGTGAGTCGGAGGGAGGTGGTACGCAGTATTTT | CASSESEGGGTQYF
TRBJ1-3 | TRBD1 | NA | TRBV5-6 | TGTGCCAGCAGCTTGCAGGCGAGACAGGGGGCTAGAAACACCATATATTTT | CASSLQARQGARNTIYF
TRBJ2-1 | TRBD2 | NA | TRBV6-1 | TGTGCCAGCAGTGTATTAGCGGGGGCGGAGGTGGAGCAGTTCTTC | CASSVLAGAEVEQFF
TRBJ1-1 | NA | NA | TRBV5-4 | TGTGCCAGCAGCTTTGTAGGGGTAATGAACACTGAAGCTTTCTTT | CASSFVGVMNTEAFF
TRBJ1-1 | TRBD1 | NA | TRBV5-1 | TGCGCCAGCAGCCTCCCGACAGGGGGCGGCACTGAAGCTTTCTTT | CASSLPTGGGTEAFF
TRBJ2-7 | TRBD1 | NA | TRBV4-1 | TGCGCCAGCAGCCAGCTATCCGGGACAGGGACCTACGAGCAGTACTTC | CASSQLSGTGTYEQYF
TRBJ1-6 | NA | once | TRBV6-5 | TGTGCCAGCCGATTTGGGCTCAATTCACCCCTCCACTTT | CASRFGLNSPLHF
TRBJ1-2 | NA | NA | TRBV29-1 | TGCAGCGCCCCCCGACAGGCGAAGGGCTACACCTTC | CSAPRQAKGYTF
TRBJ2-3 | TRBD1 | NA | TRBV19 | TGTGCCAGTAGCCCCATGGGACAGGGTGGAACAGATACGCAGTATTTT | CASSPMGQGGTDTQYF
TRBJ2-1 | NA | NA | TRBV4-1 | TGCGCCAGCAGCCAAGCCCACCTAAACAATGAGCAGTTCTTC | CASSQAHLNNEQFF
TRBJ2-5 | TRBD1 | NA | TRBV5-1 | TGCGCCAGCAGCTTACAGGGACAGGGAGGAGAGACCCAGTACTTC | CASSLQGQGGETQYF
TRBJ1-6 | TRBD1 | NA | TRBV27 | TGTGCCAGCAGTTTACTATTCCGGGACAGCTATTCACCCCTCCACTTT | CASSLLFRDSYSPLHF
TRBJ2-5 | NA | NA | TRBV2 | TGTGCCAGCAGAAGAGAGAAAGAGACCCAGTACTTC | CASRREKETQYF
TRBJ1-3 | NA | NA | TRBV27 | TGTGCCAGCAGTGCTTTCCAGGGTATCTCTGGAAACACCATATATTTT | CASSAFQGISGNTIYF
TRBJ2-3 | TRBD2 | NA | TRBV19 | TGTGCCAGTAACCCGGGACTAGCGGGAGGCAGCACAGATACGCAGTATTTT | CASNPGLAGGSTDTQYF
TRBJ1-2 | TRBD1 | NA | TRBV15 | TGTGCCACCAGCAGAGTCGAGGGGACAGGGGACTATGGCTACACCTTC | CATSRVEGTGDYGYTF
TRBJ2-7 | TRBD1 | NA | TRBV7-2 | TGTGCCAGCAGCCCTAGATCAGGGGGCTACGAGCAGTACTTC | CASSPRSGGYEQYF
TRBJ1-4 | TRBD1 | NA | TRBV9 | TGTGCCAGCAGCGGCCCCAGGGGGGAAAAACTGTTTTTT | CASSGPRGEKLFF
TRBJ1-6 | TRBD1 | few | TRBV7-2 | TGTGCCAGCAGCTCCCGACAGGGGCGGAATTCACCCCTCCACTTT | CASSSRQGRNSPLHF
TRBJ1-2 | TRBD1 | once | TRBV27 | TGTGCCAGCAGTTCGAACAGGGGTAGGGGCTACACCTTC | CASSSNRGRGYTF
TRBJ1-5 | NA | NA | TRBV7-2 | TGTGCCAGCAGCCAAGGGGGTTTTGGGAATCAGCCCCAGCATTTT | CASSQGGFGNQPQHF
TRBJ2-7 | TRBD1 | NA | TRBV2 | TGTGCCAGCAACGACAGGGGGCTCTCCTACGAGCAGTACTTC | CASNDRGLSYEQYF
TRBJ1-1 | NA | NA | TRBV15 | TGTGCCACCAGCAGAGAGAGGTTGATGAACACTGAAGCTTTCTTT | CATSRERLMNTEAFF
TRBJ2-1 | TRBD1 | NA | TRBV7-9 | TGTGCCAGCAGCTTAGGGCACGGGACAGCATACTCCTACAATGAGCAGTTCTTC | CASSLGHGTAYSYNEQFF
TRBJ1-1 | NA | NA | TRBV4-2 | TGTGCCAGCAGCCAAGTGACAGGTACGAACACTGAAGCTTTCTTT | CASSQVTGTNTEAFF